One sample yielded the 2 T cell receptor beta chains listed below, sequenced in a study of Ad26.COV2.S vaccination and SARS-CoV-2 variants. TCRdb's copy holds only in-frame clones and misses some; the assay was immunoSEQ multiplex PCR. Of around 100,000 clones in the sample, less than 85% were seen once. The material was peripheral blood, obtained after recovery from COVID-19. All receptors derive from a human donor who had recovered from COVID-19.

The gene calls are TRBV5-4 and TRBJ1-2; D may be TRBD1 (5 bases). V was trimmed by 0 bases and J by 6 bases, leaving 15 bases between them. The CDR3 covers 15 residues. Germline values: CDR1 SGHNT, CDR2 YYREEE (reference sequence). CDR3 nucleotide sequence: TGTGCCAGCAGCTTGGCGGGGCGGAGAGGTAATGGCTACACCTTC. Translation: CASSLAGRRGNGYTF.

The CDR3 nucleotides read TGTGCCAGCAGCTTAAGCCAAGCGGGGAGCACAGATACGCAGTATTTT. It is translated as CASSLSQAGSTDTQYF. This chain joins TRBV11-2 and TRBJ2-3; 7 bases map to TRBD2. Germline V gene lookup returns CDR1 SGHAT and CDR2 FQNNGV. With V trimmed by 2 bases and J by 0 bases, 5 bases remained unmatched. The CDR3 has 16 amino acids.